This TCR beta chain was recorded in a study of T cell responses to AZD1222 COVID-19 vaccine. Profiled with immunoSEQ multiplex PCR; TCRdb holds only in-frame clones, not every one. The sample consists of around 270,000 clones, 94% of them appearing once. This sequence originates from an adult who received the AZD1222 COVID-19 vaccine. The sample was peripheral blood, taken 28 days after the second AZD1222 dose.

CDR3 sequence (DNA): TGTGCCAGCAGCCACGACAGGGGGTATGGAAACACCATATATTTT. The encoded protein is CASSHDRGYGNTIYF. The rearrangement joins TRBV11-2 to TRBJ1-3; 9 bases fit TRBD1. Looked up from germline, CDR1 is SGHAT and CDR2 is FQNNGV. CDR3 length: 15 amino acids. V was pared by 5 bases and J by 3 bases, with 5 bases of the junction left unmatched.